The rows below give T cell receptor beta chains drawn from one sample of a study of tumor-infiltrating lymphocytes in primary liver carcinoma. TCRdb passed the multiplex PCR reads through MiXCR, listing each CDR3 protein once. The table includes 330,000 or so distinct CDR3 sequences, approximately 65% detected once. The sample comprised peripheral blood. These TCRs come from a middle-aged man with primary liver carcinoma and hepatitis B virus infection. Each CDR3 is given with its conserved first and last residue. The D gene is left open where the match is weak. Expanded clones are given a class, and other clones once, few, many or no size at all.

>-|TRBV6-2/TRBV6-3|14|TRBJ2-7|-
CTSSPNRGVNEQYF
TGTACCAGCAGCCCTAACCGGGGCGTCAACGAGCAGTACTTC
>-|TRBV11-1|12|TRBJ2-7|-
CASGGLGAQQYF
TGTGCCAGCGGCGGATTGGGGGCGCAGCAGTACTTC
>many|TRBV6-5|15|TRBJ2-5|-
CASRPGTTNQETQYF
TGTGCCAGCAGACCCGGGACGACGAATCAAGAGACCCAGTACTTC
>once|TRBV7-8|14|TRBJ1-6|-
CASSFTGYGSPHHF
TGTGCCAGCAGCTTCACAGGATACGGTTCACCCCACCACTTT
>-|TRBV14|14|TRBJ1-1|-
CASSPSGLNTEAFF
TGTGCCAGCAGCCCATCGGGGCTGAACACTGAAGCTTTCTTT
>many|TRBV29-1|12|TRBJ1-1|-
CSVYRENTEAFF
TGCAGCGTTTACAGGGAGAACACTGAAGCTTTCTTT
>many|TRBV6-2/TRBV6-3|14|TRBJ2-3|-
CASSYDGTVDTQYF
TGTGCCAGCAGTTACGACGGGACGGTAGATACGCAGTATTTT
>-|TRBV12-3/TRBV12-4|14|TRBJ2-5|TRBD2
CASSEARAGETEYF
TGTGCCAGCAGTGAGGCCAGGGCGGGAGAGACCGAGTACTTC
>-|TRBV6-5|17|TRBJ1-3|-
CASSYYENRLSGNTIYF
TGTGCCAGCAGTTACTACGAAAACAGGCTTTCTGGAAACACCATATATTTT
>-|TRBV10-3|16|TRBJ1-5|-
CAISEYQSHSNQPQHF
TGTGCCATCAGTGAGTATCAGTCCCATAGCAATCAGCCCCAGCATTTT
>-|TRBV4-1|16|TRBJ1-1|-
CATRKGIGGGGSEAFF
TGCGCCACGAGGAAAGGAATTGGGGGCGGAGGCTCTGAAGCTTTCTTC
>many|TRBV12-3/TRBV12-4|16|TRBJ1-2|TRBD1
CASSLERGQDNYGYTF
TGTGCCAGCAGTTTAGAGAGGGGACAGGACAACTATGGCTACACCTTC
>-|TRBV4-3|15|TRBJ2-1|TRBD2
CASSQDGLADNEQLF
TGCGCCAGCAGCCAAGACGGACTAGCGGACAATGAGCAGCTCTTC
>once|TRBV4-1|12|TRBJ2-2|-
CASSPGSGELFF
TGCGCCAGCAGCCCAGGATCCGGGGAGCTGTTTTTT
>once|TRBV12-3/TRBV12-4|15|TRBJ2-1|-
CASSLGSGTNNEQFF
TGTGCCAGCAGTTTGGGATCCGGGACCAATAATGAGCAGTTCTTC
>-|TRBV28|15|TRBJ2-4|TRBD1
CASRNRDRAKNIQYF
TGTGCCAGCAGAAACCGGGACAGGGCCAAAAACATTCAGTACTTC
>-|TRBV28|13|TRBJ2-5|-
CASSQRIQETQYF
TGTGCCAGCAGTCAGCGGATACAAGAGACCCAGTACTTC
>many|TRBV6-6|15|TRBJ2-1|TRBD2
CASSYRTSGANEQFF
TGTGCCAGCAGTTACAGGACTAGCGGGGCCAATGAGCAGTTCTTC
>few|TRBV10-3|14|TRBJ1-6|-
CATKWSSNDSPLHF
TGTGCCACCAAATGGAGCAGTAATGATTCACCCCTCCACTTT
>-|TRBV4-2|16|TRBJ2-7|TRBD2
CASSQEASSGSREQNF
TGTGCCAGCAGCCAAGAAGCGAGTAGCGGGAGTCGGGAGCAGAACTTC
>-|TRBV29-1|13|TRBJ2-7|TRBD2
CIAGAGKSYEQYF
TGCATCGCCGGAGCGGGGAAGTCCTACGAGCAGTACTTC
>-|TRBV29-1|16|TRBJ2-2|-
CGARRGAGPNTGELFF
TGCGGCGCACGAAGGGGGGCGGGACCGAACACCGGGGAGCTGTTTTTT
>many|TRBV6-6|14|TRBJ2-7|-
CASSNSRVPYEQYF
TGTGCCAGCAGTAACTCCAGGGTTCCCTACGAGCAGTACTTC
>-|TRBV6-5|17|TRBJ2-7|-
CASSYQEPAGDSYEHCF
TGTGCCAGCAGTTACCAGGAGCCTGCAGGGGATTCCTACGAGCATTGCTTC
>-|TRBV11-2|16|TRBJ2-2|-
CVSGSPTQANTGELFF
TGTGTCAGCGGCTCCCCGACGCAAGCGAACACCGGGGAGCTGTTTTTT
>few|TRBV28|16|TRBJ2-6|-
CASSFRQGSGANVLTF
TGTGCCAGCAGTTTCCGACAAGGCTCTGGGGCCAACGTCCTGACTTTC
>-|TRBV11-2|15|TRBJ1-5|-
CASSTGTPSDQPQHF
TGTGCCAGCAGCACGGGGACACCTAGCGATCAGCCCCAGCATTTT
>-|TRBV29-1|13|TRBJ1-2|-
CSVASGVNYGYTF
TGCAGCGTTGCTTCTGGGGTCAACTATGGCTACACCTTC
>many|TRBV4-1|15|TRBJ1-4|TRBD1
CASSGNRGWNEKLFF
TGCGCCAGCAGCGGTAACAGGGGGTGGAATGAAAAACTGTTTTTT
>-|TRBV16|15|TRBJ1-5|-
CASSPIRGAGQPKHF
TGTGCCAGCAGTCCAATCCGGGGGGCTGGTCAGCCCAAGCATTTT